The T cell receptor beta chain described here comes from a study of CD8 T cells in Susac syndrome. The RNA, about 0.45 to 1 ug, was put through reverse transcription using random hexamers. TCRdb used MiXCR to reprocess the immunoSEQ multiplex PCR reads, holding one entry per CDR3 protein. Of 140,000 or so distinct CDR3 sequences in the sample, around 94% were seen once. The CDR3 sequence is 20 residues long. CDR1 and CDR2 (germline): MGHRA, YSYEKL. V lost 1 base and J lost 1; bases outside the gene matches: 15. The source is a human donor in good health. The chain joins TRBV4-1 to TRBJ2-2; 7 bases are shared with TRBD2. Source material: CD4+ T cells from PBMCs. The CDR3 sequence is CASSQALQVLAAGNTGELFF. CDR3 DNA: TGCGCCAGCAGCCAAGCCCTACAAGTCCTAGCGGCGGGGAACACCGGGGAGCTGTTTTTT.